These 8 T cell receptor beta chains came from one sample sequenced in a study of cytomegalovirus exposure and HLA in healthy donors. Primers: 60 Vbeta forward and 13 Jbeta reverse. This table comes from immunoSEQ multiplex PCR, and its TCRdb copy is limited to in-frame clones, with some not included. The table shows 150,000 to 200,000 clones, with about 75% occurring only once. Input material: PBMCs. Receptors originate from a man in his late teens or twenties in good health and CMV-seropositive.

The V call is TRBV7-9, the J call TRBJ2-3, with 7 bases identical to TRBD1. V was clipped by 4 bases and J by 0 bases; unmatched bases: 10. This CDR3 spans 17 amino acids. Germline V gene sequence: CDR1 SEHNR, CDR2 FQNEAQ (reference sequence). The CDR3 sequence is CASSSPGQEISTDTQYF. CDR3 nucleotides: TGTGCCAGCAGCTCGCCTGGACAGGAGATTAGCACAGATACGCAGTATTTT.

CDR3 region: CSVDPAGGGTDTQYF. The DNA for the CDR3 is TGCAGCGTTGATCCCGCGGGAGGGGGCACAGATACGCAGTATTTT. The gene calls are TRBV29-1 and TRBJ2-3; TRBD2 matches 9 bases. CDR3 length: 15 amino acids. Germline CDR1 is SQVTM and CDR2 is ANQGSEA. The V and J ends lost 3 bases and 1 base, in that order; junction bases with no gene match: 5.

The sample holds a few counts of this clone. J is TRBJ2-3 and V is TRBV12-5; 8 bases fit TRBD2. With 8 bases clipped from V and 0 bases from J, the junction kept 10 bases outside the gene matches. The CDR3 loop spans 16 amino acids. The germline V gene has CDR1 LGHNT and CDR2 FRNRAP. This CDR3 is CASKQRASGSTDTQYF. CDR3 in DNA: TGTGCTAGTAAGCAGAGAGCTAGCGGGAGCACAGATACGCAGTATTTT.

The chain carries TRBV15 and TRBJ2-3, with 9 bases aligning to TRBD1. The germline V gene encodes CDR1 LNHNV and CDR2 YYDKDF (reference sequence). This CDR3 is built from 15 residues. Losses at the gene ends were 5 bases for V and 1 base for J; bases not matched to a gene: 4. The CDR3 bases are TGTGCCACCAGCGTCCGGGACAGGGGCACAGATACGCAGTATTTT. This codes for CATSVRDRGTDTQYF.

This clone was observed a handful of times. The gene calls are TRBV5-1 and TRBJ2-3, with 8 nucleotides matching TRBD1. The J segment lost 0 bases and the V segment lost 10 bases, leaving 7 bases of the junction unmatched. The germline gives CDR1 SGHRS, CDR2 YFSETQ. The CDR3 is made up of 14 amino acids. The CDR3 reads CASGGGTSTDTQYF. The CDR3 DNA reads TGCGCCTCAGGGGGCGGTACTAGCACAGATACGCAGTATTTT.

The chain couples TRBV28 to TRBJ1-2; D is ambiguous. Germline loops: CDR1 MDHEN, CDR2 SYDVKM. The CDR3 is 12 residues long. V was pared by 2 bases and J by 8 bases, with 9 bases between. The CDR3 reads CASSLGERGYTF. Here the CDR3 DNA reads TGTGCCAGCAGTTTAGGCGAGAGGGGCTACACCTTC.

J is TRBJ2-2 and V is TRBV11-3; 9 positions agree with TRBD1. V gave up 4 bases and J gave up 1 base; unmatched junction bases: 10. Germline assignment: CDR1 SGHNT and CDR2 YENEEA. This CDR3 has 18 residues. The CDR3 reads CASSSEDRGTVNTGELFF. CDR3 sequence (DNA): TGTGCCAGCAGCTCTGAGGACAGGGGCACGGTGAACACCGGGGAGCTGTTTTTT.

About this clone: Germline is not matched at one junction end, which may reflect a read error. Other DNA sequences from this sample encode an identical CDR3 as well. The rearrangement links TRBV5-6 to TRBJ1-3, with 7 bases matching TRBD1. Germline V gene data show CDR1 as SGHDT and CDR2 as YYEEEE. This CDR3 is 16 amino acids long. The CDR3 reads CASSLGQGVFGNTIYF. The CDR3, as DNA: TGTGCCAGTAGCTTGGGGCAGGGGGTTTTTGGAAACACCATATATTTT. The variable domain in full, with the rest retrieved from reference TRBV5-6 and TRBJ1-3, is DAGVTQSPTHLIKTRGQQVTLRCSPKSGHDTVSWYQQALGQGPQFIFQYYEEEERQRGNFPDRFSGHQFPNYSSELNVNALLLGDSALYLCASSLGQGVFGNTIYFGEGSWLTVV.